This T cell receptor (beta chain) was retrieved from a study of siplizumab effects on memory and regulatory T cells. Profiled with immunoSEQ multiplex PCR; TCRdb holds only in-frame clones, not every one. The sample consists of around 45,000 clones, approximately 84% of them appearing once. This CDR3 has 12 amino acids. Per the germline V gene, CDR1 is SQVTM and CDR2 is ANQGSEA. Deletions cut 4 bases from V and 1 base from J, with 7 bases between. Broader study findings: Some alloreactive sequences were traceable to unstimulated CD4+ memory cells, and siplizumab significantly reduced them. Naive T cells apparently outstripped memory cells in diversity and seemed major alloresponse contributors. About 80-97% of proliferating CD4+ or CD8+ clones had no assignable naive or memory phenotype.

A note on this clone: Its antigen is unknown.

Unstimulated naive, memory, effector memory and TEMRA subsets from a few donor pairs have been sequenced, the authors report. The clonotype originates from a human donor in good health. This rearrangement joins TRBV29-1 to TRBJ1-1, with D hard to call. Sequencing used naive CD8+ T cells sorted from blood. The CDR3 DNA reads TGCAGCGTTGTCGGAGAGAACACTGAAGCTTTCTTT. Protein sequence: CSVVGENTEAFF.